Below, 7 T cell receptor beta chains from the same sample are listed, as sequenced in a study of Graves' ophthalmopathy and Graves' hyperthyroidism. Beta-chain TCR CDR3 regions were amplified from RNA transcripts. First-round RT-PCR with HTBI primers preceded a second-round multiplex PCR. MiXCR, run by TCRdb on the multiplex PCR reads, gives a single entry per CDR3 protein. The sample has 580,000 or so distinct CDR3 sequences; approximately 37% are singletons. Sequencing input: peripheral blood or thyroid tissue (not recorded which). Every receptor here comes from an adult man with Graves' hyperthyroidism.

The V call is TRBV5-1, the J call TRBJ1-1; D remains unclear. V dropped 5 bases and J dropped 4 bases, with 15 bases sitting between them. There are 14 residues in the CDR3. In germline, CDR1 is SGHRS, CDR2 YFSETQ. The chain's CDR3 is CASRSRLRGTEAFF. The CDR3 coding sequence is TGCGCCAGCAGAAGTAGACTCCGCGGCACTGAAGCTTTCTTT.

The table lists this clonotype with many counts. J is TRBJ1-6 and V is TRBV7-6, with D perhaps matching TRBD1 (6 bases). The ends were cut back, 0 bases at V and 7 bases at J, with 13 bases in the middle. The germline CDR1 and CDR2 sequences are SGHVS and FNYEAQ. The CDR3 extends over 16 amino acids. Here the CDR3 reads CASSLAAGAPNSPLHF. The CDR3 DNA is TGTGCCAGCAGCTTAGCGGCAGGGGCTCCAAATTCACCCCTCCACTTT.

This clonotype was counted at least ten times. The chain combines TRBV10-3 with TRBJ2-2; D is ambiguous. The CDR3 runs to 15 residues. The germline gives CDR1 ENHRY, CDR2 SYGVKD. Between the trimmed V and J ends, which lost 10 bases and 1 base, there was a span of 16 bases. CDR3 protein: CASLSDFLNTGELFF. The CDR3 DNA reads as TGTGCCAGCTTAAGTGACTTTCTGAACACCGGGGAGCTGTTTTTT.

J is TRBJ2-3 and V is TRBV7-2; 11 bases match TRBD1. CDR1 and CDR2 (germline): SGHTA, FQGNSA. The CDR3 is 16 amino acids. V lost 3 bases and J lost 1; bases outside the gene matches: 3. CDR3 protein: CASSFRDRGGTDTQYF. The DNA of the CDR3 is TGTGCCAGCAGCTTCCGGGACAGGGGGGGCACAGATACGCAGTATTTT.

This clonotype showed up many times. This chain connects TRBV6-5 to TRBJ1-1; D may be TRBD1 (5 bases). Germline values: CDR1 MNHEY, CDR2 SVGAGI. V shed 10 bases and J shed 1 base, with 13 bases lying between them. The CDR3 runs to 13 residues. The chain's CDR3 is CAIRRGENTEAFF. CDR3 nucleotide sequence: TGTGCCATCCGACGGGGGGAGAACACTGAAGCTTTCTTT.

The chain uses TRBV7-9 and TRBJ2-2; 9 bases line up with TRBD2. CDR1 and CDR2 from the germline V gene are SEHNR and FQNEAQ (reference sequence). This CDR3 is built from 16 residues. After removal of 1 base from V and 7 bases from J, the junction contained 7 bases not matched to a gene. The CDR3 protein is CASSLGLAEVGGELFF. The DNA for the CDR3 is TGTGCCAGCAGCTTAGGACTAGCGGAAGTCGGCGGGGAGCTGTTTTTT.

CDR3 DNA: TGTGCCAGCAGCTTAGGGCTTAATTCCAATGAGCAGTACTTC. The encoded protein is CASSLGLNSNEQYF. The chain has TRBV7-2 and TRBJ2-7; no firm D call. Per germline, CDR1 SGHTA and CDR2 FQGNSA. Trimming cost V 1 base and J 7 bases, with 14 bases left between them. This CDR3 is built from 14 residues.